The entry below describes one TCR beta chain. Its antigen is currently unknown. The sample belongs to a study of cytomegalovirus exposure and HLA in healthy donors. The overall study: There were under 130 million unique TCR beta sequences, drawn from about 179 million T cells, in an earlier analysis.

With 60 Vbeta and 13 Jbeta primers, the PCR was carried out. Clones were sequenced by immunoSEQ multiplex PCR, and TCRdb holds only the in-frame ones, with some missing. The sample carries 160,000 or so clones, roughly 84% recorded once. General observations from the study: Fewer N-insertions (relative to the approximately 670-donor mean) were reportedly seen in an Asian-associated ancestry cluster in a later analysis.

Sequenced input: PBMCs. The clonotype was recovered from a man aged 25 to 45 in good health and CMV-seronegative.

DNA of the CDR3: TGTGCCAGCAGCTTAGGAGGCGGGAGGAAGGCGGATGAGCAGTACTTC. It specifies CASSLGGGRKADEQYF. This chain links TRBV7-2 with TRBJ2-5, with 8 bases matching TRBD2. Germline values: CDR1 SGHTA, CDR2 FQGNSA. The CDR3 length is 16 residues. The J segment lost 11 bases and the V segment lost 1 base, leaving 15 bases of the junction unmatched.